Listed below are T cell receptor beta chains from one sample, sequenced in a study of shared clonotypes between healthy human individuals. TCRdb keeps only in-frame clones here, not all; method: immunoSEQ multiplex PCR. The table lists 550,000 to 600,000 clones, around 81% of them singletons. Sequenced input: PBMCs. The receptors were sampled from a woman aged 40 to 49 in good health. Some clones in this sample may be carry-over from other donors' samples. Both conserved end residues are part of each CDR3. A D gene is named only where the DNA matches it firmly. Size values are once, few and many counts, or a class for expanded clones, and some rows have none.

NA	TRBV7-2	TRBJ2-2	NA	17	CASSPPSRLFNTGELFF	TGTGCCAGCAGCCCTCCATCTCGCCTGTTTAACACCGGGGAGCTGTTTTTT
TRBD2	TRBV7-2	TRBJ2-1	NA	13	CASSLGWGGEQFF	TGTGCCAGCAGCTTAGGTTGGGGGGGTGAGCAGTTCTTC
TRBD2	TRBV10-3	TRBJ2-7	NA	14	CAISEVSGINEQYF	TGTGCCATCAGTGAGGTGAGCGGGATAAACGAGCAGTACTTC
NA	TRBV29-1	TRBJ2-1	NA	13	CSVVQGSYNEQFF	TGCAGCGTTGTACAGGGCTCCTACAATGAGCAGTTCTTC
TRBD2	TRBV15	TRBJ2-7	NA	17	CATSREVPTSGNDEQYF	TGTGCCACCAGCAGAGAGGTCCCGACTAGCGGGAACGACGAGCAGTACTTC
NA	TRBV4-3	TRBJ1-2	few	14	CASSQNGGLSGYTF	TGCGCCAGCAGCCAAAACGGGGGGCTGTCTGGCTACACCTTC
NA	TRBV18	TRBJ2-7	NA	13	CASSPNHRGGKYF	TGTGCCAGCTCACCCAATCACAGGGGAGGGAAGTACTTC
NA	TRBV5-1	TRBJ2-5	once	16	CASSLEGQGFGETQYF	TGCGCCAGCAGCTTGGAAGGCCAGGGTTTTGGAGAGACCCAGTACTTC
NA	TRBV6-5	TRBJ1-1	NA	13	CASRVLMNTEAFF	TGTGCCAGCAGAGTTCTGATGAACACTGAAGCTTTCTTT
NA	TRBV7-6	TRBJ2-1	NA	14	CASSTSGDYNEQFF	TGTGCCAGCAGCACTTCAGGGGACTACAATGAGCAGTTCTTC
TRBD2	TRBV19	TRBJ2-7	NA	15	CASSTGTSGIGEQYF	TGTGCCAGTAGTACTGGGACTAGCGGGATTGGCGAGCAGTACTTC
NA	TRBV2	TRBJ2-7	few	11	CASSEYYEQYF	TGTGCCAGCAGTGAATACTACGAGCAGTACTTC
NA	TRBV4-2	TRBJ1-5	NA	16	CASSQVYTTSNQPQHF	TGTGCCAGCAGCCAAGTGTACACGACAAGCAATCAGCCCCAGCATTTT
NA	TRBV28	TRBJ2-5	NA	12	CATEGTLETQYF	TGTGCCACGGAGGGGACCCTAGAGACCCAGTACTTC
TRBD1	TRBV28	TRBJ1-1	NA	14	CASKVTGGDTEAFF	TGTGCCAGCAAAGTGACAGGGGGCGACACTGAAGCTTTCTTT
TRBD2	TRBV29-1	TRBJ2-5	once	11	CSVRLAETQYF	TGCAGCGTTAGACTAGCGGAGACCCAGTACTTC
TRBD2	TRBV28	TRBJ2-1	NA	14	CASSTPGTTNEQFF	TGTGCCAGCAGTACTCCCGGGACTACCAATGAGCAGTTCTTC
NA	TRBV15	TRBJ2-2	NA	16	CATSRESSRSAGELFF	TGTGCCACCAGCAGAGAGAGCAGCCGGTCCGCCGGGGAGCTGTTTTTT
TRBD1	TRBV10-3	TRBJ2-3	NA	14	CAISDRGLRDTQYF	TGTGCCATCAGCGACAGGGGCTTGCGGGATACGCAGTATTTT
TRBD1	TRBV30	TRBJ1-2	NA	16	CARSAPRDRGRYGYTF	TGTGCCCGGTCGGCCCCTCGGGACAGGGGGCGGTATGGCTACACCTTC
TRBD2	TRBV4-1	TRBJ2-3	NA	16	CASKREGRLLGDTQYF	TGCGCCAGCAAGCGGGAGGGCCGCCTACTGGGAGATACGCAGTATTTT
TRBD2	TRBV7-3	TRBJ2-1	NA	15	CASSWTSGTLSEQFF	TGTGCCAGCAGCTGGACTAGCGGGACGCTATCCGAGCAGTTCTTC
NA	TRBV4-1	TRBJ2-5	NA	15	CASSQGSGDIVTQYF	TGCGCCAGCAGCCAGGGGTCGGGAGATATTGTGACCCAGTACTTC
TRBD2	TRBV30	TRBJ2-3	NA	15	CAWTPSGSGTDTQYF	TGTGCCTGGACCCCTAGCGGGAGTGGGACAGATACGCAGTATTTT
NA	TRBV11-2	TRBJ1-2	NA	13	CASGSGSHYGYTF	TGTGCCAGCGGCTCGGGCAGCCACTATGGCTACACCTTC
NA	TRBV2	TRBJ2-3	NA	14	CVSENQGWTDTQYF	TGTGTCAGCGAGAACCAGGGATGGACAGATACGCAGTATTTT
NA	TRBV6-1	TRBJ1-1	NA	13	CASSPPPNTEAFF	TGTGCCAGCAGTCCCCCCCCCAACACTGAAGCTTTCTTT
NA	TRBV6-1	TRBJ2-5	NA	13	CASNDQGYETQYF	TGTGCCAGCAACGACCAGGGGTATGAGACCCAGTACTTC
TRBD1	TRBV6-6	TRBJ1-5	NA	15	CASSYGQGAGQPQHF	TGTGCCAGCAGTTACGGGCAGGGGGCAGGGCAGCCCCAGCATTTT
NA	TRBV29-1	TRBJ1-2	NA	11	CSHDTRYGYTF	TGCAGCCATGACACCCGCTATGGCTACACCTTC
NA	TRBV4-2	TRBJ2-7	NA	17	CASSQGSNPRGTYEQYF	TGTGCCAGCAGCCAAGGTTCGAACCCGCGGGGCACCTACGAGCAGTACTTC
TRBD1	TRBV5-6	TRBJ1-1	NA	14	CASSFDRANTEAFF	TGTGCCAGCAGCTTCGACAGGGCGAACACTGAAGCTTTCTTT
TRBD1	TRBV18	TRBJ2-6	NA	18	CASSPLRDSSSGANVLTF	TGTGCCAGCTCACCACTCCGGGACAGTAGCTCTGGGGCCAACGTCCTGACTTTC
NA	TRBV30	TRBJ2-7	NA	17	CASPKGEWGTGKYEQYF	TGTGCCTCCCCCAAAGGGGAGTGGGGGACGGGAAAGTACGAGCAGTACTTC
TRBD1	TRBV30	TRBJ1-2	NA	16	CACSVNPQGTHYGYAF	TGTGCCTGTAGTGTCAACCCACAGGGGACTCACTATGGCTACGCCTTC
NA	TRBV2	TRBJ2-5	few	13	CASTYVVGETQYF	TGTGCCAGCACTTACGTCGTGGGGGAGACCCAGTACTTC
NA	TRBV4-1	TRBJ2-1	once	13	CASSQAMGLEQFF	TGCGCCAGCAGCCAAGCTATGGGTTTGGAGCAGTTCTTC
NA	TRBV6-5	TRBJ2-1	few	14	CASTKGVSYNEQFF	TGTGCCAGCACCAAAGGCGTCAGTTACAATGAGCAGTTCTTC
NA	TRBV6-6	TRBJ1-1	NA	13	CASSYEMNTEAFF	TGTGCCAGCAGTTATGAGATGAACACTGAAGCTTTCTTT
TRBD2	TRBV30	TRBJ2-1	NA	13	CAWSPAGVGEQFF	TGTGCCTGGAGCCCAGCGGGAGTAGGGGAGCAGTTCTTC
NA	TRBV27	TRBJ1-2	NA	14	CASSLRGTNYGYTF	TGTGCCAGCAGTTTAAGGGGGACCAACTATGGCTACACCTTC
NA	TRBV6-5	TRBJ1-3	NA	15	CASSYSGGSGNTIYF	TGTGCCAGCAGTTACTCAGGAGGGTCTGGAAACACCATATATTTT
TRBD2	TRBV29-1	TRBJ2-2	few	15	CSVDGGKAGTGELFF	TGCAGCGTTGACGGCGGGAAAGCGGGGACCGGGGAGCTGTTTTTT
NA	TRBV7-2	TRBJ1-5	NA	14	CASSLGQGGRPQHF	TGTGCCAGCAGCTTAGGTCAGGGAGGGAGGCCCCAGCATTTT
TRBD1	TRBV4-2	TRBJ2-7	many	16	CASSQERTGVPYEQYF	TGTGCCAGCAGCCAAGAGAGAACAGGGGTTCCCTACGAGCAGTACTTC
TRBD1	TRBV5-1	TRBJ2-5	NA	15	CASSLGTGPEGAQYF	TGCGCCAGCAGCTTGGGGACAGGGCCAGAAGGGGCCCAGTACTTC
NA	TRBV5-8	TRBJ2-7	NA	13	CASQKGQPDEQYF	TGTGCCAGTCAGAAAGGACAGCCTGACGAGCAGTACTTC
NA	TRBV29-1	TRBJ2-1	NA	12	CSVGVYWNEQFF	TGCAGCGTTGGGGTTTATTGGAATGAGCAGTTCTTC
TRBD2	TRBV28	TRBJ2-5	NA	14	CASRMTSGQETQYF	TGTGCCAGCAGGATGACTAGCGGCCAAGAGACCCAGTACTTC
TRBD2	TRBV7-9	TRBJ2-3	few	15	CASSLGLADTDTQYF	TGTGCCAGCAGCTTGGGACTAGCGGACACAGATACGCAGTATTTT
NA	TRBV7-2	TRBJ2-3	NA	14	CASSLGRFTDTQYF	TGTGCCAGCAGCTTAGGTCGGTTCACAGATACGCAGTATTTT
NA	TRBV7-9	TRBJ1-1	NA	12	CASSYRQSEAFF	TGTGCCAGCAGCTACCGACAGTCAGAAGCTTTCTTT
TRBD1	TRBV5-4	TRBJ2-2	once	14	CASSLDRGNGELFF	TGTGCCAGCAGCTTGGACAGGGGGAACGGGGAGCTGTTTTTT
NA	TRBV7-2	TRBJ1-2	many	14	CASSPVPPGRGYTF	TGTGCCAGCAGCCCGGTACCTCCAGGGAGGGGCTACACCTTC
NA	TRBV7-2	TRBJ1-2	NA	13	CASSPGTNYGYTF	TGTGCCAGCAGCCCCGGGACTAACTATGGCTACACCTTC
NA	TRBV27	TRBJ1-5	few	14	CASSYDRQRQPQHF	TGTGCCAGCAGCTACGACAGACAAAGGCAGCCCCAGCATTTT
NA	TRBV30	TRBJ2-2	few	16	CAWSDLLGARTGELFF	TGTGCCTGGAGCGACCTCTTGGGGGCGCGCACCGGGGAGCTGTTTTTT
NA	TRBV29-1	TRBJ1-1	NA	13	CSVRRATNTEAFF	TGCAGCGTTCGCAGGGCTACGAACACTGAAGCTTTCTTT
NA	TRBV5-1	TRBJ2-7	NA	15	CASSLEATASDEQYF	TGCGCCAGCAGCTTGGAAGCTACGGCAAGCGACGAGCAGTACTTC
TRBD2	TRBV5-1	TRBJ2-3	NA	17	CASSPRGTSVSTDTQYF	TGCGCCAGCAGCCCCCGGGGGACTAGCGTTAGCACAGATACGCAGTATTTT